This passage covers 18 T cell receptor beta chains from one sample sequenced in a study of cytomegalovirus exposure and HLA in healthy donors. TCRdb's copy holds only in-frame clones and misses some; the assay was immunoSEQ multiplex PCR. This table has tens of thousands of clones, 94% appearing once. Source material: PBMCs. The origin of the receptors is a woman under 30 in good health and CMV-seropositive.

This clone was observed a handful of times. This chain links TRBV20-1 with TRBJ1-1; no clear D. This CDR3 has 11 amino acids. The germline V gene has CDR1 DFQATT and CDR2 SNEGSKA (reference sequence). Trimming took off 3 bases at V and 4 bases at J, with 6 bases between the two ends. The CDR3 here is CSASRVTEAFF. CDR3 DNA sequence: TGCAGTGCTAGTCGGGTCACTGAAGCTTTCTTT.

The V call is TRBV5-1, the J call TRBJ2-7, with 10 bases fitting TRBD1. Germline values: CDR1 SGHRS, CDR2 YFSETQ. J gave up 7 bases and V 2 bases, and 6 bases lay outside the gene matches. The CDR3 has 14 residues. The CDR3 loop is CASSFPGQGSEQYF. The CDR3, as DNA: TGCGCCAGCAGCTTCCCGGGACAGGGGTCGGAGCAGTACTTC.

The chain couples TRBV9 to TRBJ2-1, with 11 bases matching TRBD2. The CDR3 runs to 16 residues. V lost 3 bases to trimming and J lost 6 bases; unmatched junction nucleotides: 8. Germline loops: CDR1 SGDLS, CDR2 YYNGEE. CDR3 amino acids: CASSAPKGLAANEQFF. CDR3 DNA: TGTGCCAGCAGCGCCCCCAAGGGACTAGCGGCCAATGAGCAGTTCTTC.

The chain is built from TRBV11-2 and TRBJ1-1; D may be TRBD1 (5 bases). V lost 5 bases to trimming and J lost 6 bases, with 13 bases between them. The CDR3 totals 13 residues. Germline values: CDR1 SGHAT, CDR2 FQNNGV. The CDR3 bases are TGTGCCAGCAGCACCAGGGTTACCCCTGAAGCTTTCTTT. Protein sequence: CASSTRVTPEAFF.

The V call is TRBV4-2, the J call TRBJ1-5; TRBD1 aligns across 7 bases. CDR1 LGHNA and CDR2 YNFKEQ come from the germline V gene. The CDR3 length is 14 residues. Losses at the gene ends were 3 bases for V and 5 bases for J; bases not matched to a gene: 4. CDR3 sequence (DNA): TGTGCCAGCAGCCATAAGGGGGCGCATCAGCCCCAGCATTTT. Encoded protein: CASSHKGAHQPQHF.

V is TRBV7-9 and J is TRBJ1-2; no firm D call. Germline loops: CDR1 SEHNR, CDR2 FQNEAQ (reference sequence). The V end lost 5 bases, the J end lost 2 bases, and 15 bases lay between the germline ends. CDR3 length: 15 residues. The CDR3 DNA sequence: TGTGCCAGCAGCCCAAGGAGAGGGATCAACTATGGCTACACCTTC. Translating it yields CASSPRRGINYGYTF.

This rearrangement joins TRBV7-9 to TRBJ2-2; 7 bases are a match to TRBD1. The CDR3 consists of 15 residues. Germline V gene data show CDR1 as SEHNR and CDR2 as FQNEAQ (reference sequence). J gave up 4 bases and V 5 bases, and 7 bases lay outside the gene matches. In nucleotides, the CDR3 is TGTGCCAGCAGCGCTCCCGGGACAGCCACCGGGGAGCTGTTTTTT. This sequence encodes CASSAPGTATGELFF.

The chain uses TRBV7-3 and TRBJ2-2; 9 positions match TRBD1. The J segment lost 4 bases and the V segment lost 5 bases, leaving 11 bases of the junction unmatched. This CDR3 has 17 residues. CDR1 and CDR2 (germline): SGHTA, FQGTGA. This CDR3 reads CASSRTGTGSFTGELFF. CDR3 nucleotide sequence: TGTGCCAGCAGCCGCACCGGGACAGGGTCGTTCACCGGGGAGCTGTTTTTT.

This sequence joins TRBV21-1 and TRBJ2-2; TRBD1, the D gene given by the table, was not confirmed from the DNA. TRBV21-1 is classified as a pseudogene. This CDR3 has 15 amino acids. In DNA form, the CDR3 reads TGTGCCAGCAGACAACGACAGGGGGTCACCGGGGAGCTGTTTTTT. Translation: CASRQRQGVTGELFF.

V gene TRBV6-6 combines with J gene TRBJ1-4; D not certain. Germline V CDR1 and CDR2: MNHNY, SVGAGI (reference sequence). The V gene lost 6 bases and the J gene lost 8 bases, with 13 bases spanning the gap. CDR3 length equals 13 residues. The CDR3 sequence: CASRSSFAEKLFF. The CDR3 DNA sequence: TGTGCCAGCAGGTCGAGCTTCGCCGAAAAACTGTTTTTT.

As DNA, the CDR3 is TGTGCCAGCAGCCTTAGCGGGGGGGCAGAGACCCAGTACTTC. Translation: CASSLSGGAETQYF. The chain employs TRBV7-7 and TRBJ2-5, with 11 bases lining up with TRBD2. V lost 5 bases, J lost 4 bases, and 3 bases stayed unmatched. The CDR3 is made up of 14 amino acids. Germline V lookup: CDR1 SSHAT, CDR2 FNYEAQ (reference sequence).

V is TRBV11-1 and J is TRBJ2-1; 7 nucleotides align to TRBD2. The germline V gene encodes CDR1 SGHAT and CDR2 FQDESV (reference sequence). J lost 5 bases, V lost 1 base, and 11 bases had no gene match. The CDR3 contains 17 residues. The CDR3 spells CASSLGSGTGLHNEQFF. As DNA, the CDR3 is TGTGCCAGCAGCTTAGGGAGTGGGACGGGACTACACAATGAGCAGTTCTTC.

This clone was observed once. V and J are TRBV9 and TRBJ1-1, with D tentatively TRBD1 (5 bases). Germline values: CDR1 SGDLS, CDR2 YYNGEE. V was pared by 4 bases and J by 5 bases, with 18 bases between. The CDR3 loop spans 15 amino acids. CDR3: CASSPELRGRTEAFF. For the CDR3, the DNA is TGTGCCAGCAGCCCGGAGTTAAGGGGTAGGACTGAAGCTTTCTTT.

The J gene is TRBJ1-1, the V gene TRBV6-5; tentative D call: TRBD1 (5 bases). Germline CDR1 is MNHEY and CDR2 is SVGAGI. V lost 5 bases to trimming and J lost 0 bases, with 13 bases between them. This CDR3 spans 15 amino acids. For the CDR3, the DNA is TGTGCCAGCAGTCCTCGACAGATTATGAACACTGAAGCTTTCTTT. It specifies CASSPRQIMNTEAFF.

J is TRBJ1-5 and V is TRBV5-4, with 11 bases matching TRBD1. CDR1 and CDR2 (germline): SGHNT, YYREEE (reference sequence). Germline trimming cut 3 bases from V and 5 bases from J; bases unmatched to any gene: 4. This CDR3 region has 15 residues. CDR3 residues: CASSSGQGADQPQHF. In nucleotides, the CDR3 is TGTGCCAGCAGCTCCGGACAGGGGGCTGATCAGCCCCAGCATTTT.

V is TRBV4-2 and J is TRBJ1-2; D ambiguous. The length of the CDR3 is 15 residues. The V end lost 1 base, the J end lost 0 bases, and 9 bases lay between the germline ends. The germline V gene encodes CDR1 LGHNA and CDR2 YNFKEQ. CDR3 residues: CASSQGEAANYGYTF. The CDR3 region has the DNA TGTGCCAGCAGCCAAGGGGAGGCAGCTAACTATGGCTACACCTTC.

This chain uses TRBV30 with TRBJ2-1, with 14 bases fitting TRBD2. With V trimmed by 8 bases and J by 10 bases, 7 bases remained unmatched. The germline V gene has CDR1 GTSNPN and CDR2 SVGIG (reference sequence). The CDR3 contains 13 residues. The DNA of the CDR3 is TGTGCCCAGGGACTAGCGGGAGCGGGCGAGCAGTTCTTC. Translated: CAQGLAGAGEQFF. Using reference TRBV30 and TRBJ2-1 for the parts outside the CDR3, the full variable domain is SQTIHQWPATLVQPVGSPLSLECTVEGTSNPNLYWYRQAAGRGLQLLFYSVGIGQISSEVPQNLSASRPQDRQFILSSKKLLLSDSGFYLCAQGLAGAGEQFFGPGTRLTVL.

The CDR3 spells CASRTLTGVTEAFF. Written as DNA, the CDR3 is TGCGCCAGCAGGACTCTTACAGGGGTGACTGAAGCTTTCTTT. The V gene is TRBV5-1, the J gene TRBJ1-1, with TRBD1 matching 7 bases. Germline lookup yields CDR1 SGHRS and CDR2 YFSETQ. The CDR3 extends over 14 amino acids. Trimming removed 5 bases from V and 5 bases from J; junction bases left unmatched: 9.